Sequencing of this TCR beta chain was carried out in a study of cytomegalovirus exposure and HLA in healthy donors. The PCR ran on 60 Vbeta and 13 Jbeta primers. The method was immunoSEQ multiplex PCR; TCRdb's version includes in-frame clones alone and lacks a portion of them. The repertoire holds 65,000 to 95,000 clones, with around 77% as singletons. The CDR3 loop spans 14 amino acids. V was trimmed by 5 bases and J by 2 bases, leaving 12 bases between them. Germline V CDR1 and CDR2: SGHRS, YFSETQ. Sample: PBMCs. The V and J genes are TRBV5-1 and TRBJ2-3; no definite D call. This sequence originates from a man between 50 and 59 years old in good health and CMV-seronegative. This CDR3 is CASRRRDFTDTQYF. The CDR3 DNA reads as TGCGCCAGCAGGCGACGCGACTTCACAGATACGCAGTATTTT.